One sample yielded the 27 T cell receptor beta chains listed below, sequenced in a study of CD8+CD57+ T cells in acquired aplastic anemia. All sequencing subjects had displayed CD8+CD57+ cell expansion on flow cytometry. It was genomic DNA that served as the template for profiling TCR beta VDJ and CDR3. TCRdb re-called the reads through MiXCR, storing one row per CDR3 protein. The data contain about half a million distinct CDR3 sequences, roughly a third of them seen just once; the ten biggest clones take up less than 1%. Sequencing was carried out using sorted CD4+, CD8+, or CD8+CD57+ T cells (not recorded which) from PBMCs. These receptors all stem from a human donor with aplastic anemia.

This clonotype was detected only a few times. The chain carries TRBV7-9 and TRBJ1-2; TRBD1 matches 9 bases. V was pared by 5 bases and J by 8 bases, with 3 bases of the junction left unmatched. Germline V gene sequence: CDR1 SEHNR, CDR2 FQNEAQ (reference sequence). The CDR3 contains 12 residues. CDR3 loop: CASSRDRVGYTF. The CDR3 DNA reads as TGTGCCAGCAGCCGGGACAGGGTCGGCTACACCTTC.

The CDR3 region is CASGSSGALGEQFF. The CDR3 DNA reads TGTGCTAGTGGTAGTAGCGGGGCCCTCGGTGAGCAGTTCTTC. V is TRBV12-5 and J is TRBJ2-1; 8 nucleotides line up with TRBD2. This CDR3 spans 14 amino acids. Germline CDR1 LGHNT, CDR2 FRNRAP. After removal of 5 bases from V and 9 bases from J, the junction contained 9 bases not matched to a gene.

In nucleotides, the CDR3 is TGTGCCAGCAGTGAGTACCTCGGTCGGGGCGCGACAGGATTGGATCAGCCCCAGCATTTT. Encoded protein: CASSEYLGRGATGLDQPQHF. The V and J genes are TRBV25-1 and TRBJ1-5; a possible D gene is TRBD1 (6 bases). Germline lookup yields CDR1 MGHDK and CDR2 SYGVNS. Trimming took off 3 bases at V and 5 bases at J, with 29 bases between the two ends. The CDR3 spans 20 residues.

The table lists this clonotype with many counts. The chain is built from TRBV7-9 and TRBJ2-7; TRBD1 matches at 7 bases. The CDR3 has 15 residues. Trimming removed 4 bases from V and 3 bases from J; junction bases left unmatched: 9. Germline assignment: CDR1 SEHNR and CDR2 FQNEAQ (reference sequence). CDR3 coding DNA: TGTGCCAGCAGCTCAGGGGGAATAGCCAGCTACGAGCAGTACTTC. Its protein is CASSSGGIASYEQYF.

This chain connects TRBV25-1 to TRBJ2-7, with a tentative D call TRBD2 (7 bases). CDR3 length: 15 residues. Germline V gene data show CDR1 as MGHDK and CDR2 as SYGVNS. V was cut by 6 bases and J by 5 bases, with 20 bases left in between. The DNA of the CDR3 is TGTGCCAGCAGCCAAGCGACGGCGGGGGCACACGAGCAGTACTTC. Protein sequence: CASSQATAGAHEQYF.

The table lists this clonotype with many counts. The chain couples TRBV4-1 to TRBJ2-7; possible D gene TRBD1, 5 bases. The V end was cut by 1 base, the J end by 2 bases, with 9 bases between. The CDR3 sequence is 14 residues long. In germline, CDR1 is MGHRA, CDR2 YSYEKL. CDR3 nucleotide sequence: TGCGCCAGCAGCCAAGCAGGGATAGCCTACGAGCAGTACTTC. Protein: CASSQAGIAYEQYF.

This clonotype was picked up a small number of times. The chain couples TRBV7-3 to TRBJ1-1; perhaps TRBD1 as D (6 bases). The CDR3 spans 13 residues. V dropped 8 bases and J dropped 2 bases, with 12 bases sitting between them. CDR1 and CDR2 from the germline V gene are SGHTA and FQGTGA. The CDR3 protein is CASHPGHNTEAFF. As DNA, the CDR3 is TGTGCCAGCCACCCGGGACACAACACTGAAGCTTTCTTT.

This chain uses TRBV10-3 with TRBJ1-5, with 8 bases identical to TRBD1. The V gene end was trimmed by 5 bases and the J gene end by 9 bases; junction bases not matched to a gene: 6. Germline V gives CDR1 ENHRY, CDR2 SYGVKD. There are 13 residues in the CDR3. The CDR3 protein is CAISQGAIAPQHF. CDR3 bases: TGTGCCATCAGTCAGGGGGCAATCGCGCCCCAGCATTTT.

To note about this clonotype: The junction does not match germline at one end; this may be a read error. This chain connects TRBV7-9 to TRBJ1-1, with unresolved D. The germline V gene encodes CDR1 SEHNR and CDR2 FQNEAQ (reference sequence). CDR3 length equals 14 residues. The CDR3 DNA follows: TGTGCCAGCAGCAAAACGGGCGGGAACACTGAAGCTTCCTTT. The encoded protein is CASSKTGGNTEASF.

As to this clonotype: A clone one base away is much larger, so this may be a read error. The genes are TRBV11-2 and TRBJ1-5, with D unclear. Germline V gives CDR1 SGHAT, CDR2 FQNNGV. The CDR3 length is 14 residues. CDR3 residues: CAGSSLHGNQPQHF. In DNA, the CDR3 is TGTGCCGGCAGCTCCCTCCACGGCAATCAGCCCCAGCATTTT.

Many counts were recorded for this clonotype. This chain joins TRBV2 and TRBJ1-1; no definite D call. From germline, CDR1 is SNHLY and CDR2 FYNNEI. The CDR3 is made up of 12 amino acids. Trimming shortened V by 6 bases and J by 5 bases, and 10 bases separated the two germline ends. The CDR3 coding sequence is TGTGCCAGCAGGGCCCGGGGTACTGAAGCTTTCTTT. Translating it yields CASRARGTEAFF.

CDR3 bases: TGTGCCAGCAGCACGTTCGGGCCCCAAGAGACCCAGTACTTC. Translated, it gives CASSTFGPQETQYF. J is TRBJ2-5 and V is TRBV11-3; the D is unclear. CDR1 SGHNT and CDR2 YENEEA come from the germline V gene. This CDR3 is built from 14 residues. V was pared by 5 bases and J by 1 base, with 11 bases between.

This clonotype was counted only a few times. The V call is TRBV11-2, the J call TRBJ2-5, with no clear D. This CDR3 comprises 15 residues. CDR1 SGHAT and CDR2 FQNNGV come from the germline V gene. V was shortened by 5 bases and J by 5 bases, with 18 bases between the two germline ends. Written as DNA, the CDR3 is TGTGCCAGCAGCCACCGGCGAGCCGGCGTGGAGACCCAGTACTTC. The encoded protein is CASSHRRAGVETQYF. The full variable domain, completed using reference TRBV11-2 and TRBJ2-5, is EAGVAQSPRYKIIEKRQSVAFWCNPISGHATLYWYQQILGQGPKLLIQFQNNGVVDDSQLPKDRFSAERLKGVDSTLKIQPAKLEDSAVYLCASSHRRAGVETQYFGPGTRLLVL.

The chain links TRBV24-1 to TRBJ2-5; D not certain. The V gene lost 9 bases and the J gene lost 5 bases, with 6 bases spanning the gap. There are 10 residues in the CDR3. Germline values: CDR1 KGHDR, CDR2 SFDVKD. As DNA, the CDR3 is TGTGCCACCTTGGGGGAGACCCAGTACTTC. Amino acids: CATLGETQYF.

This clonotype was picked up many times. The rearrangement joins TRBV7-1 to TRBJ2-1; 8 bases line up with TRBD2. TRBV7-1 counts as an open reading frame of uncertain function. V was pared by 1 base and J by 8 bases, with 13 bases of the junction left unmatched. This CDR3 has 17 amino acids. DNA for the CDR3: TGTGCCAGCAGCTCAGTAAGGACGGGAGGGCTTGCTCATGAGCAGTTCTTC. It is translated as CASSSVRTGGLAHEQFF.

Notes on this clonotype: This sequence may be a read error, since a much larger clone differs from it by one base. V and J are TRBV20-1 and TRBJ2-7, with TRBD2 as a possible D gene (5 bases). Germline V gene sequence: CDR1 DFQATT, CDR2 SNEGSKA (reference sequence). V lost 3 bases, J lost 5 bases, and 17 bases lay in between. The CDR3 totals 14 residues. CDR3 in amino acids: CSASGSRGPHEQYF. CDR3 nucleotides: TGCAGTGCTAGTGGGTCTAGAGGGCCTCACGAGCAGTACTTC.

The table lists this clonotype with many counts. CDR3 coding DNA: TGTGCCATCAGTGACGAGAGGGGGGGCACTGAAGCTTTCTTT. Protein sequence: CAISDERGGTEAFF. The J gene is TRBJ1-1, the V gene TRBV10-3; D possibly corresponds to TRBD1 (6 bases). Looked up from germline, CDR1 is ENHRY and CDR2 is SYGVKD. Trimming cost V 3 bases and J 4 bases, with 12 bases left between them. The CDR3 has 14 amino acids.

This clonotype was recorded many times. V usage is TRBV4-3 and J usage is TRBJ1-2, with D unresolved. Germline CDR1 LGHNA, CDR2 YSLEER. This CDR3 has 15 amino acids. V was pared by 4 bases and J by 3 bases, with 15 bases between. CDR3 in amino acids: CASSPATVRHYGYTF. CDR3 sequence (DNA): TGCGCCAGCAGCCCAGCAACAGTGAGACACTATGGCTACACCTTC.

The chain joins TRBV7-3 to TRBJ2-1, with a possible D match to TRBD2 (6 bases). CDR3 length: 15 residues. Germline CDR1 and CDR2: SGHTA and FQGTGA. The V and J ends lost 2 bases and 5 bases respectively, with 13 bases between them. CDR3 nucleotides: TGTGCCAGCAGCTTATCACTAGCCGCAAACAATGAGCAGTTCTTC. Translation gives CASSLSLAANNEQFF.

This clonotype came up many times. Here the CDR3 DNA reads TGTGCCAGCAGTGAGAGGGGGAGAGTCTATGGCTACACCTTC. Translation gives CASSERGRVYGYTF. The chain couples TRBV25-1 to TRBJ1-2; TRBD1 might be the D (6 bases). Germline V lookup: CDR1 MGHDK, CDR2 SYGVNS. The V and J ends lost 3 bases and 4 bases respectively, with 12 bases between them. The CDR3 consists of 14 residues.

In this sample, this clonotype turned up a few times. The chain links TRBV7-2 to TRBJ1-3; maybe TRBD1 (5 bases). The CDR3 is 14 amino acids. V lost 6 bases, J lost 0 bases, and 9 bases lay in between. The germline V gene has CDR1 SGHTA and CDR2 FQGNSA. The DNA of the CDR3 is TGTGCCAGCAGTCCGACAGACTCTGGAAACACCATATATTTT. Protein product: CASSPTDSGNTIYF.

This clonotype was seen a handful of times. V is TRBV19 and J is TRBJ1-5; tentative D call: TRBD1 (5 bases). The CDR3 is 15 residues long. Germline V gives CDR1 LNHDA, CDR2 SQIVND (reference sequence). The ends were cut back, 1 base at V and 6 bases at J, with 13 bases in the middle. The CDR3 DNA is TGTGCCAGTAGTATAGGAGGCAGGGTCCTTCAGCCCCAGCATTTT. As protein: CASSIGGRVLQPQHF.

This clonotype has a single count. V is TRBV20-1 and J is TRBJ1-6; 9 bases fit TRBD1. Trimming took 3 bases from V and 5 from J; bases not matched to a gene: 2. Germline assignment: CDR1 DFQATT and CDR2 SNEGSKA (reference sequence). The CDR3 spans 14 residues. The CDR3 here is CSARGQGNNSPLHF. CDR3 in DNA: TGCAGTGCTAGGGGACAGGGCAATAATTCACCCCTCCACTTT.

This clonotype was picked up a small number of times. The V and J genes are TRBV12-3 or TRBV12-4 and TRBJ2-7; D is tentatively TRBD1 or TRBD2 (6 bases each). Trimming shortened V by 7 bases and J by 3 bases, and 16 bases separated the two germline ends. This CDR3 is built from 14 residues. DNA for the CDR3: TGTGCCAGCAAGGAAACCGGGGGCCACTACGAGCAGTACTTC. Translation: CASKETGGHYEQYF.

The genes are TRBV7-9 and TRBJ1-2; the D is unclear. CDR1 and CDR2 (germline): SEHNR, FQNEAQ (reference sequence). The CDR3 is 13 residues long. Trimming removed 5 bases at V and 2 bases at J, with 9 bases between. The CDR3 region is CASSLRENYGYTF. CDR3 in DNA: TGTGCCAGCAGCCTTAGGGAAAACTATGGCTACACCTTC.

This clonotype was observed many times. The V and J genes are TRBV2 and TRBJ1-3, with D uncertain. V dropped 2 bases and J dropped 4 bases, with 9 bases sitting between them. The CDR3 has 14 residues. Germline CDR1 and CDR2: SNHLY and FYNNEI. This CDR3 reads CASSERPSGNTIYF. CDR3 in DNA: TGTGCCAGCAGTGAACGGCCGTCCGGAAACACCATATATTTT.

This clonotype was recorded once. The CDR3 protein is CAWRPSGANVLTF. Here the CDR3 DNA reads TGTGCCTGGAGGCCCTCTGGGGCCAACGTCCTGACTTTC. This chain connects TRBV30 to TRBJ2-6; D gene unclear. V was shortened by 3 bases and J by 0 bases, with 3 bases between the two germline ends. The CDR3 is 13 residues long. Germline assignment: CDR1 GTSNPN and CDR2 SVGIG (reference sequence).